This is a list of T cell receptor beta chains from one sample in a study of blood T cell repertoires in COVID-19. Sequenced by immunoSEQ multiplex PCR; TCRdb stores in-frame clones only, minus some. The data show a few hundred thousand clones, with about 85% seen just once and around 1% held by the top ten. The specimen sequenced was peripheral blood. Every receptor here comes from a man aged 35-49 years with acute or convalescent COVID-19. Each CDR3 is given with its conserved first and last residue. A D gene is named only where the DNA matches it firmly. Size is stated for part of the rows, as once, few or many counts, or as a class when the clone is expanded.

abundance	v_gene	j_gene	d_gene	CDR3nt	CDR3aa
once	TRBV24-1	TRBJ1-2	TRBD1	TGTGCCACCAGTTCGGCCGGGACAGGCTATGGCTACACCTTC	CATSSAGTGYGYTF
once	TRBV14	TRBJ2-5	NA	TGTGCCAGCAGCCCTTTTTTTAGGAGGGTGAAAGGGGAGACCCAGTACTTC	CASSPFFRRVKGETQYF
NA	TRBV7-3	TRBJ2-3	TRBD1	TGTGCCAGCAGCCGGACAGGGGGCAGAGATACGCAGTATTTT	CASSRTGGRDTQYF
NA	TRBV14	TRBJ1-6	NA	TGTGCCAGCAGCCAACAGGGCTTCGTTTCACCCCTCCACTTT	CASSQQGFVSPLHF
NA	TRBV10-3	TRBJ2-3	TRBD2	TGTGCCGTAAGCGGGGGCTGGGCAGATACGCAGTATTTT	CAVSGGWADTQYF
once	TRBV11-2	TRBJ2-3	TRBD1	TGTGCCAGCAGCTATACAGGGGCGTACGCAGGTAGCACAGATACGCAGTATTTT	CASSYTGAYAGSTDTQYF
NA	TRBV3-1/TRBV3-2	TRBJ2-5	TRBD2	TGTGCCAGCAGCCAAGGCCGACTAGCCCAAGAGACCCAGTACTTC	CASSQGRLAQETQYF
NA	TRBV30	TRBJ2-7	TRBD1	TGTGCCTGGAGTGATAGCTTCGGGACAGTCTCCTTC	CAWSDSFGTVSF
NA	TRBV9	TRBJ2-5	TRBD2	TGTGCCAGCAGCGTAGGGGCTAGCGGGGGGGTGCAAGAGACCCAGTACTTC	CASSVGASGGVQETQYF
NA	TRBV2	TRBJ2-7	TRBD1	TGTGCCAGCAGCGAGGACAGGGGGGCATACGAGCAGTACTTC	CASSEDRGAYEQYF
once	TRBV7-8	TRBJ1-1	TRBD1	TGTGCCAGCAGCGTACAGGGGCAGAAGAACACTGAAGCTTTCTTT	CASSVQGQKNTEAFF
NA	TRBV5-1	TRBJ2-7	TRBD1	TGCGCCAGCAGCGCGGACAGGCTCTACGAGCAGTACTTC	CASSADRLYEQYF
NA	TRBV5-6	TRBJ2-7	TRBD1	TGTGCCAGCAGCTTGGGGGACAGGGCGGGCTACGAGCAGTACTTC	CASSLGDRAGYEQYF